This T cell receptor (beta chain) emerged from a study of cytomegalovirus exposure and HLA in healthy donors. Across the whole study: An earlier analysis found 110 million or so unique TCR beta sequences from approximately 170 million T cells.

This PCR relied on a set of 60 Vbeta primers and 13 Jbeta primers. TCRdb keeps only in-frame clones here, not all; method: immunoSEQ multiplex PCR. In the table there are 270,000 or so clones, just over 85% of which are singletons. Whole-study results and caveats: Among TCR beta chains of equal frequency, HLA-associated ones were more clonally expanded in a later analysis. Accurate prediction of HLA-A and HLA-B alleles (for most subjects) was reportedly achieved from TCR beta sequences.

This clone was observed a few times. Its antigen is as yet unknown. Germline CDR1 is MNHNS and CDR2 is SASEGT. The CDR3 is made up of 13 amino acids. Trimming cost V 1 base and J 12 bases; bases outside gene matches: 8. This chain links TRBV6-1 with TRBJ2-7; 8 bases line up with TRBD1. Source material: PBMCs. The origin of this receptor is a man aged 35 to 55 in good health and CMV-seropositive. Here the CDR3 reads CASSEVRTGNRYF. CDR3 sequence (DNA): TGTGCCAGCAGTGAAGTCCGGACAGGGAATAGGTACTTC.